The 15 T cell receptor beta chains below all came from one sample that was sequenced in a study of blood T cell repertoires in COVID-19. Some clones are missing from TCRdb's copy, which holds only in-frame ones; the method was immunoSEQ multiplex PCR. Among 86,000 or so clones, 86% were seen once, and the ten largest hold less than 5%. The sample was peripheral blood. The source of these receptors is a man aged 45-65 years with active or convalescent COVID-19.

The rearrangement links TRBV13 to TRBJ2-5; TRBD1 matches at 9 bases. J gave up 4 bases and V 0 bases, and 0 bases lay outside the gene matches. Germline V CDR1 and CDR2: PRHDT, FYEKMQ (reference sequence). This CDR3 is built from 14 residues. The CDR3 region is CASSLGDRGETQYF. The CDR3 nucleotides are TGTGCCAGCAGCTTAGGGGACAGGGGAGAGACCCAGTACTTC.

This rearrangement joins TRBV6-4 to TRBJ2-7; TRBD1 is a possible D gene (6 bases). Trimming pared 9 bases from V and 0 bases from J, leaving 12 bases between. Per the germline V gene, CDR1 is MRHNA and CDR2 is SNTAGT. The CDR3 extends over 13 amino acids. In nucleotides, the CDR3 is TGTGCCAGTCATCGGACAGACTCCTACGAGCAGTACGTC. Residues: CASHRTDSYEQYV.

V gene TRBV30 combines with J gene TRBJ2-3; 16 bases fit TRBD2. The CDR3 totals 17 residues. Germline CDR1 reads GTSNPN; CDR2 reads SVGIG (reference sequence). V shed 2 bases and J 5 bases; nucleotides not matched to a gene: 7. The CDR3 sequence is CAWSKGTSGGAKDTQYF. Here the CDR3 DNA reads TGTGCCTGGAGTAAAGGGACTAGCGGGGGGGCCAAAGATACGCAGTATTTT.

This sequence joins TRBV27 and TRBJ1-1; 8 bases map to TRBD1. This CDR3 region has 13 residues. Trimming cost V 4 bases and J 8 bases; bases outside gene matches: 6. Germline lookup yields CDR1 MNHEY and CDR2 SMNVEV (reference sequence). This CDR3 is CASSSNRGVEAFF. The CDR3 bases are TGTGCCAGCAGTTCCAACAGGGGGGTAGAAGCTTTCTTT.

The CDR3 is CASRSSQEYSYEQYF. In DNA, the CDR3 is TGTGCCAGCAGGTCGTCACAGGAGTACTCCTACGAGCAGTACTTC. This sequence joins TRBV5-6 and TRBJ2-7, with a tentative D call TRBD1 (5 bases). Germline V CDR1 and CDR2: SGHDT, YYEEEE. The CDR3 sequence is 15 residues long. The ends were cut back, 5 bases at V and 0 bases at J, with 15 bases in the middle.

The chain links TRBV5-6 to TRBJ2-2; D uncertain. CDR3 length: 13 residues. Trimming stripped 4 bases from V and 4 bases from J, with 8 bases between. From germline, CDR1 is SGHDT and CDR2 YYEEEE. In nucleotides, the CDR3 is TGTGCCAGCAGCCTAAGGAGCACCGGGGAGCTGTTTTTT. Encoded protein: CASSLRSTGELFF.

Here the CDR3 reads CATSDGGQGQFF. Here the CDR3 DNA reads TGTGCCACCAGTGACGGGGGACAGGGGCAGTTCTTC. V gene TRBV24-1 combines with J gene TRBJ2-1, with 9 bases fitting TRBD1. The CDR3 totals 12 residues. The germline CDR1 and CDR2 sequences are KGHDR and SFDVKD. Unmatched junction bases numbered 3, after V lost 4 bases and J lost 12 bases.

The genes are TRBV2 and TRBJ1-5, with unresolved D. V shed 9 bases and J shed 0 bases, with 15 bases lying between them. The CDR3 length is 15 residues. Looked up from germline, CDR1 is SNHLY and CDR2 is FYNNEI. The CDR3 region has the DNA TGTGCCAGTTGTAAAGGAGGGTATAGCAATCAGCCCCAGCATTTT. This encodes CASCKGGYSNQPQHF.

The chain employs TRBV3-1 (or the pseudogene TRBV3-2) and TRBJ2-2, with 7 bases fitting TRBD1. Per the germline V gene, CDR1 is LGHDT and CDR2 is YNNKEL (reference sequence). V lost 4 bases and J lost 5; bases outside the gene matches: 7. The CDR3 has 15 amino acids. This chain's CDR3 is CASSPRDSGTGELFF. In DNA, the CDR3 is TGTGCCAGCAGCCCTCGGGACAGTGGGACCGGGGAGCTGTTTTTT.

The genes are TRBV6-1 and TRBJ2-1, with 12 bases aligning to TRBD2. Germline CDR1 and CDR2: MNHNS and SASEGT. The CDR3 has 18 residues. V lost 0 bases, J lost 7 bases, and 10 bases stayed unmatched. Here the CDR3 reads CASSEASRLAGGPNEQFF. The CDR3 nucleotides read TGTGCCAGCAGTGAAGCGTCGAGGCTAGCGGGGGGGCCTAATGAGCAGTTCTTC.

V is TRBV30 and J is TRBJ2-5, with 7 nucleotides matching TRBD1. J was trimmed by 4 bases and V by 2 bases; bases with no gene match: 4. Per the germline V gene, CDR1 is GTSNPN and CDR2 is SVGIG (reference sequence). The CDR3 covers 13 residues. CDR3 amino acids: CAWSRDSGETQYF. The CDR3, as DNA: TGTGCCTGGAGTAGGGACAGTGGAGAGACCCAGTACTTC.

The chain is built from TRBV10-1 and TRBJ2-1; D possibly corresponds to TRBD1 (5 bases). Trimming took off 0 bases at V and 4 bases at J, with 10 bases between the two ends. The V gene's germline CDR1 is WNHNN and CDR2 SYGVQD (reference sequence). The CDR3 contains 15 residues. The CDR3 DNA is TGCGCCAGCAGTGAGTCCCAGGGCCGGTACAATGAGCAGTTCTTC. Translation: CASSESQGRYNEQFF.

The genes are TRBV5-4 and TRBJ1-2, with D uncertain. V was shortened by 4 bases and J by 2 bases, with 15 bases between the two germline ends. This CDR3 is built from 15 residues. In germline, CDR1 is SGHNT, CDR2 YYREEE (reference sequence). The CDR3 coding sequence is TGTGCCAGCAGCCCGGTGGGCTACGGAAACTATGGCTACACCTTC. This gives the protein CASSPVGYGNYGYTF.

The chain joins TRBV2 to TRBJ1-1, with D hard to call. Germline lookup yields CDR1 SNHLY and CDR2 FYNNEI. CDR3 length equals 16 residues. With 6 bases removed from V and 1 base from J, the gap between germline ends came to 18 bases. The CDR3 bases are TGTGCCAGCAGAGAAACTACCGACGAATGGAACACTGAAGCTTTCTTT. This gives the protein CASRETTDEWNTEAFF. Full variable domain (rest looked up from reference TRBV2 and TRBJ1-1): EPEVTQTPSHQVTQMGQEVILRCVPISNHLYFYWYRQILGQKVEFLVSFYNNEISEKSEIFDDQFSVERPDGSNFTLKIRSTKLEDSAMYFCASRETTDEWNTEAFFGQGTRLTVV.

The J gene is TRBJ1-1, the V gene TRBV19, with D possibly matching TRBD1 (5 bases). V was cut by 2 bases and J by 0 bases, with 13 bases left in between. The CDR3 contains 16 residues. Germline loops: CDR1 LNHDA, CDR2 SQIVND (reference sequence). The CDR3 reads CASSIPGGRMNTEAFF. The CDR3 DNA is TGTGCCAGTAGTATACCGGGGGGTCGGATGAACACTGAAGCTTTCTTT.